This T cell receptor beta chain came from a study of T cell responses to AZD1222 COVID-19 vaccine. Whole-study findings and limits: Once two AZD1222 doses were given, Spike-specific TCR breadth and depth went up.

Method: immunoSEQ multiplex PCR; TCRdb's copy keeps in-frame clones and lacks some. Of roughly 270,000 clones listed, roughly 93% are singletons. This CDR3 region has 14 residues. Germline V gives CDR1 MGHDK, CDR2 SYGVNS. V lost 9 bases, J lost 8 bases, and 22 bases lay in between. In the case of this clone: Its antigen is still unknown.

V gene TRBV25-1 combines with J gene TRBJ1-2; a possible D gene is TRBD1 (6 bases). The source was peripheral blood, collected 28 days after the second AZD1222 dose. The clonotype originates from an adult who received the AZD1222 COVID-19 vaccine. CDR3 residues: CASSEGHRAKGYTF. CDR3 nucleotides: TGTGCCAGTTCTGAGGGGCACAGGGCCAAGGGCTACACCTTC.